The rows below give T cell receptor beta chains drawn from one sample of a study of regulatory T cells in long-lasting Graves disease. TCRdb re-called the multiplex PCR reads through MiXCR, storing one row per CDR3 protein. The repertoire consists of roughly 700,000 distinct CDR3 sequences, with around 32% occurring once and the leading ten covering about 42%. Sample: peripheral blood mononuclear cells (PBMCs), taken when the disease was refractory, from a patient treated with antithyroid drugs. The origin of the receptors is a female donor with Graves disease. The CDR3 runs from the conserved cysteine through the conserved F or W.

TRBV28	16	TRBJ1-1	CASSAYKGVKNTEAFF
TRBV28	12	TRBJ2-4	CASSTSSAIQYF
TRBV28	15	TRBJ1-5	CASRTGKKGNQPQHF
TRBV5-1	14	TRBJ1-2	CASSLRGKNYGYTF
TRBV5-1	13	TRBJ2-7	CASTGGTSYEQYF
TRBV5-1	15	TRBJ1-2	CASSFSGDGSYGYTF
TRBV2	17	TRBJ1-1	CASSGPRDREVGTEAFF
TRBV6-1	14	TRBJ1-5	CASSDRGADQPQHF
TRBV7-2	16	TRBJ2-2	CASRPEGLTNTGELFF
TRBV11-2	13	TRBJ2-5	CASSNYRVETQYF
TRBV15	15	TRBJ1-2	CATSRDMTGEGGYTF
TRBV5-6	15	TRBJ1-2	CASSQGTGAFYGYTF
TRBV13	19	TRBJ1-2	CASSLNSMAVLPLYYGYTF
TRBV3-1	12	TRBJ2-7	CASSHESYEQYF
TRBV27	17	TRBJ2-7	CASSLPWISGRDYEQYF
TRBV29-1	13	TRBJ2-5	CSVAAGAQETQYF